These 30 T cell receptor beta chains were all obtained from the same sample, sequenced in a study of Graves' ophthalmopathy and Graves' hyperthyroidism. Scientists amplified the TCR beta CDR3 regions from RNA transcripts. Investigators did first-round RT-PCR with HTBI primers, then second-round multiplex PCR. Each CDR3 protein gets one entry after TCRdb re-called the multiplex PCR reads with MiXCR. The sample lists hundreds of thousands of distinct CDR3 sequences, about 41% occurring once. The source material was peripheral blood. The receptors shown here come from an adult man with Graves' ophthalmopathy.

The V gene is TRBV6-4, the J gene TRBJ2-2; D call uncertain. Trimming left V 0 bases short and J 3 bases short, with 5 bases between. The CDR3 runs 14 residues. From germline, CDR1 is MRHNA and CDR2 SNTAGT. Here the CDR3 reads CASSDSGYTGELFF. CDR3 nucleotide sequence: TGTGCCAGCAGTGACTCAGGGTACACCGGGGAGCTGTTTTTT.

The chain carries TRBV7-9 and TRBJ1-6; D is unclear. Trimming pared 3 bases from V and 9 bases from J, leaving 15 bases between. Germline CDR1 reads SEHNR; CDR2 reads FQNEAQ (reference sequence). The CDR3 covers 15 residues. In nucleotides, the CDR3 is TGTGCCAGCAGCTTGGGTGGTCAGTCGGCTTCACCCCTCCACTTT. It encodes CASSLGGQSASPLHF.

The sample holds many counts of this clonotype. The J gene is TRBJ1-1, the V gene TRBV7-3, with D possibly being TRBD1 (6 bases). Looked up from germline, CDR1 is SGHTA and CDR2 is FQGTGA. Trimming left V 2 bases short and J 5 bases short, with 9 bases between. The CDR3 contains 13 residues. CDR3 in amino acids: CASSLYRETEAFF. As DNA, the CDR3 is TGTGCCAGCAGCTTATACAGGGAAACTGAAGCTTTCTTT.

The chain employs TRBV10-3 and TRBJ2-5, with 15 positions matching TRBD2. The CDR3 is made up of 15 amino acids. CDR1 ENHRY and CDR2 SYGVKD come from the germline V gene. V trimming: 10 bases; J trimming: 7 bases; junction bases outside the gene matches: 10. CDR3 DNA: TGTGCCAGCGGGACTAGCGGGGGGACCCAAAGGACCCAGTACTTC. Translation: CASGTSGGTQRTQYF.

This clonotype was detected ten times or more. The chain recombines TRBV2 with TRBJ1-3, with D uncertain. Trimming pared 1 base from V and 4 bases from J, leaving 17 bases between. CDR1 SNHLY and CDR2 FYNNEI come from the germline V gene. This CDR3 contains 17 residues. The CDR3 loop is CASSEESLSNSGNTIYF. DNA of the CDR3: TGTGCCAGCAGTGAAGAGTCCCTAAGCAATTCAGGAAACACCATATATTTT.

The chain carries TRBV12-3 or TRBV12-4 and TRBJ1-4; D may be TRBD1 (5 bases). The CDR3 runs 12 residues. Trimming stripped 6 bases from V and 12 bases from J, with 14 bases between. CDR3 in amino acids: CASSGGGEELFF. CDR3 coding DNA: TGTGCCAGCAGCGGGGGGGGGGAGGAACTGTTTTTT.

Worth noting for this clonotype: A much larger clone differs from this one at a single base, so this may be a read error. The chain's CDR3 is CASGIGQPQETQYF. CDR3 nucleotide sequence: TGTGCCAGTGGTATCGGACAGCCCCAAGAGACCCAGTACTTC. The rearrangement uses TRBV19 and TRBJ2-5; a possible D gene is TRBD1 (6 bases). The CDR3 has 14 residues. The germline V gene has CDR1 LNHDA and CDR2 SQIVND (reference sequence).

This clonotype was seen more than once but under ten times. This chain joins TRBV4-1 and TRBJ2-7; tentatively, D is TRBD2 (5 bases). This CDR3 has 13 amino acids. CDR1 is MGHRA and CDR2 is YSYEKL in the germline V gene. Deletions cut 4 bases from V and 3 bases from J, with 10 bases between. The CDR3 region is CASSRAVNYEQYF. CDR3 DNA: TGCGCCAGCAGCCGAGCGGTGAACTACGAGCAGTACTTC.

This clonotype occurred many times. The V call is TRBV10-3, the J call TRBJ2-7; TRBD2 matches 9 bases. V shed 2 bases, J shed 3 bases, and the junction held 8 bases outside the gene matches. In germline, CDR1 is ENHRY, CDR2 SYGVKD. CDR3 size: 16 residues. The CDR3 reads CAISESSGGVHYEQYF. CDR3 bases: TGTGCCATCAGTGAGAGTAGCGGGGGAGTTCACTACGAGCAGTACTTC.

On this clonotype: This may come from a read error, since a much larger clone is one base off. The CDR3 nucleotides read TGTGCCAGCCGGACAGGTTCCGCTGAAGCTTTCTTT. Translation gives CASRTGSAEAFF. The chain carries TRBV10-3 and TRBJ1-1; 7 positions match TRBD1. CDR3 length equals 12 residues. Per germline, CDR1 ENHRY and CDR2 SYGVKD. The junction had 8 bases not matched to a gene; V was cut back by 10 bases and J by 6 bases.

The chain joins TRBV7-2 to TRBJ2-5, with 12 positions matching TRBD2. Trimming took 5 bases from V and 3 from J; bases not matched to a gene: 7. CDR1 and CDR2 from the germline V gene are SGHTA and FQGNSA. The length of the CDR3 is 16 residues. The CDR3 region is CASSPSGGASKETQYF. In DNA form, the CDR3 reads TGTGCCAGCAGCCCTAGCGGGGGGGCCTCGAAAGAGACCCAGTACTTC. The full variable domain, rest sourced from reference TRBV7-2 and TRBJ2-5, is GAGVSQSPSNKVTEKGKDVELRCDPISGHTALYWYRQSLGQGLEFLIYFQGNSAPDKSGLPSDRFSAERTGGSVSTLTIQRTQQEDSAVYLCASSPSGGASKETQYFGPGTRLLVL.

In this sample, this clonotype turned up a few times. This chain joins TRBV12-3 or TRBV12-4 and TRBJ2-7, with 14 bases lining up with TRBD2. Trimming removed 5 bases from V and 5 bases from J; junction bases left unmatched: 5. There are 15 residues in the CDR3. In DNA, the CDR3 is TGTGCCAGCAGTCCGGGACTAGCGGGAGTCAACGAGCAGTACTTC. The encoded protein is CASSPGLAGVNEQYF.

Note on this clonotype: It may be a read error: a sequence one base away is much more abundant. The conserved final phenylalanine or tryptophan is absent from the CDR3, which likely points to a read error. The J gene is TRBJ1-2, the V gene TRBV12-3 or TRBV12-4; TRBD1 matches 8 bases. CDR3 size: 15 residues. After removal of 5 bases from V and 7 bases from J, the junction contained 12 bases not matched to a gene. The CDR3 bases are TGTGCCAGCAGTCAACAGGGGGAAGATCTCTCTGGCTACACCATC. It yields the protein CASSQQGEDLSGYTI.

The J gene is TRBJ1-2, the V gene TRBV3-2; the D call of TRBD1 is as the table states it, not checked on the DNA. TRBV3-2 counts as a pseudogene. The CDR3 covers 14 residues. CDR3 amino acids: CASRGVRGGFGYTF. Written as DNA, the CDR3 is TGTGCCAGCAGAGGGGTGCGAGGGGGGTTTGGCTACACCTTC.

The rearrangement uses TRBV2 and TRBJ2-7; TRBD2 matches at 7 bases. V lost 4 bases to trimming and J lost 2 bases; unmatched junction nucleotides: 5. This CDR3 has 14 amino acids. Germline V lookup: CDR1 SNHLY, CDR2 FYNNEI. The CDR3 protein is CASSGELAAYEQYF. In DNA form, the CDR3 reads TGTGCCAGCAGTGGTGAGCTAGCGGCCTACGAGCAGTACTTC. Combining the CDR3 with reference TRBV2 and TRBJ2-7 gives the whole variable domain EPEVTQTPSHQVTQMGQEVILRCVPISNHLYFYWYRQILGQKVEFLVSFYNNEISEKSEIFDDQFSVERPDGSNFTLKIRSTKLEDSAMYFCASSGELAAYEQYFGPGTRLTVT.

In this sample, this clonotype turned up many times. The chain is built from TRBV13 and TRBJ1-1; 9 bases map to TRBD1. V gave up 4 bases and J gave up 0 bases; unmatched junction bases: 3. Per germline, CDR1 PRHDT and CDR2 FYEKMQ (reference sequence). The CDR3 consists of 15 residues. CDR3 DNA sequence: TGTGCCAGCAGCTGGGGACAGGGACTGAACACTGAAGCTTTCTTT. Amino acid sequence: CASSWGQGLNTEAFF.

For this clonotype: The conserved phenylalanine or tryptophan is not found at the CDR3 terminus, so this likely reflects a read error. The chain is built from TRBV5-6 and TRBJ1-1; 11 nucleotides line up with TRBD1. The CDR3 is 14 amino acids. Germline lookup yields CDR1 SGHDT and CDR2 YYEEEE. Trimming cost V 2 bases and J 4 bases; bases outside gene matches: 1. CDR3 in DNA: TGTGCCAGCAGCTTAGGACAGGGGGCCACTGAAGCTTTCCTT. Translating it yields CASSLGQGATEAFL.

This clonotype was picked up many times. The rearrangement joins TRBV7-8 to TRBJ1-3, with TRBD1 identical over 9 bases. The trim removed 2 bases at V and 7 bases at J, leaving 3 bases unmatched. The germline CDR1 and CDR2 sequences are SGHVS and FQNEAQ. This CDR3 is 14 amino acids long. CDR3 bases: TGTGCCAGCAGCTTATCGACAGGGGGGAACACCATATATTTT. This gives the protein CASSLSTGGNTIYF.

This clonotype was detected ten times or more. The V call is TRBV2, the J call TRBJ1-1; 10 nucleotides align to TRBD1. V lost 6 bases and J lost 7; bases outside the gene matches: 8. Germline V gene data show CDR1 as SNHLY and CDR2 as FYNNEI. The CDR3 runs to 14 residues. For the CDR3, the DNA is TGTGCCAGCAGAAGACAGGGGGCCTCGGGTGAAGCTTTCTTT. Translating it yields CASRRQGASGEAFF.

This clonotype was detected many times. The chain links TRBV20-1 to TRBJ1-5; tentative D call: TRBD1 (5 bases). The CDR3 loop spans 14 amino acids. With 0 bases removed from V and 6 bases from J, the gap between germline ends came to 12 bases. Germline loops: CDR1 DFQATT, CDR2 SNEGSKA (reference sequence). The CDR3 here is CSARDGREGQPQHF. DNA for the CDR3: TGCAGTGCTAGAGATGGCAGGGAGGGTCAGCCCCAGCATTTT.

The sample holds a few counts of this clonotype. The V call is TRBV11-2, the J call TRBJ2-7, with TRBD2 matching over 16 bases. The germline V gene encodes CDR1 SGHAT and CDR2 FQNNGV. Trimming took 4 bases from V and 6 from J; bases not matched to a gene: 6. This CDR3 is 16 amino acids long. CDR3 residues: CASSWGTSGGEGEQYF. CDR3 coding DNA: TGTGCCAGCAGCTGGGGGACTAGCGGGGGGGAGGGCGAGCAGTACTTC.

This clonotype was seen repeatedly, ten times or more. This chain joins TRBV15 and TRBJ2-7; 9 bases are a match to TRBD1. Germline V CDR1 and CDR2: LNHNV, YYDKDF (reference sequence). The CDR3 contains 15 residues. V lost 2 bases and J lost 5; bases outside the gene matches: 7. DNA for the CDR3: TGTGCCACCAGCAGACCGGGACAGGGAGTCGACGAGCAGTACTTC. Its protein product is CATSRPGQGVDEQYF.

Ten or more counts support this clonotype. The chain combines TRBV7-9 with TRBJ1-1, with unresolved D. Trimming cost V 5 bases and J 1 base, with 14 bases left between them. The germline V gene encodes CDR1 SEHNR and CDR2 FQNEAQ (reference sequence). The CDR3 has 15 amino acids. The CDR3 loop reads CASSPTTDRNTEAFF. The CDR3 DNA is TGTGCCAGCAGCCCTACGACGGATCGGAACACTGAAGCTTTCTTT.

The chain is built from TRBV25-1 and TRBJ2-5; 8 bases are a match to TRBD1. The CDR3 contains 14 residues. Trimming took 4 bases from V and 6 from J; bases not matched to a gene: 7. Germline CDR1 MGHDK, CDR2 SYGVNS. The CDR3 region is CASSVLSGGKTQYF. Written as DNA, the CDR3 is TGTGCCAGCAGTGTCCTGTCAGGGGGCAAGACCCAGTACTTC. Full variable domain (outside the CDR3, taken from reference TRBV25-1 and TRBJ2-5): EADIYQTPRYLVIGTGKKITLECSQTMGHDKMYWYQQDPGMELHLIHYSYGVNSTEKGDLSSESTVSRIRTEHFPLTLESARPSHTSQYLCASSVLSGGKTQYFGPGTRLLVL.

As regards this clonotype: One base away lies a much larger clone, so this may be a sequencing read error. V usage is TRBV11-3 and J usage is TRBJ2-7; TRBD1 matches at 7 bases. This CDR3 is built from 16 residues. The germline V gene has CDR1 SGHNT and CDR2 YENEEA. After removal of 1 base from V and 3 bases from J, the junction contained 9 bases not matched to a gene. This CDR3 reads CASSLVRDSPHYEQYF. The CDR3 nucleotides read TGTGCCAGCAGCTTAGTGAGGGACAGTCCCCACTACGAGCAGTACTTC.

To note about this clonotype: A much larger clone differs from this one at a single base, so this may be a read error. CDR3 protein: CASILNPSSEQYF. The CDR3 DNA reads as TGTGCCAGCATCTTAAACCCCTCAAGCGAGCAGTACTTC. The J gene is TRBJ2-7, the V gene TRBV7-8; D unresolved. CDR3 length: 13 residues. Germline V gene lookup returns CDR1 SGHVS and CDR2 FQNEAQ.

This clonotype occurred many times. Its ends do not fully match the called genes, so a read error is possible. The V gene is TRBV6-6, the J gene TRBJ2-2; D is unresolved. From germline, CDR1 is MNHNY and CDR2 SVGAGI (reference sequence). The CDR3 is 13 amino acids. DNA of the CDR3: TGTGCCAGTAGTTACAGCGCCACCGGGGAGCTGTTTTTT. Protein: CASSYSATGELFF.

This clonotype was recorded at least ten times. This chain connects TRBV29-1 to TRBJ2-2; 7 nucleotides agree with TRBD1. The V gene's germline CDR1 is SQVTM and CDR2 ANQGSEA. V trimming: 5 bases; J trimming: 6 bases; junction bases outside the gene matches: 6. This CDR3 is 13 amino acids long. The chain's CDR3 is CSVKGAEAGELFF. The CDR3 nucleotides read TGCAGCGTTAAGGGGGCGGAGGCCGGGGAGCTGTTTTTT.

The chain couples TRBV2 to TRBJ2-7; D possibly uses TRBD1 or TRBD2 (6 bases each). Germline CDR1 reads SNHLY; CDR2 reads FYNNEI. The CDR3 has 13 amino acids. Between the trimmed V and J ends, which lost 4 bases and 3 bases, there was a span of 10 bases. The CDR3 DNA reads TGTGCCAGCAGTGCCGGGGGCATCTACGAGCAGTACTTC. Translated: CASSAGGIYEQYF.

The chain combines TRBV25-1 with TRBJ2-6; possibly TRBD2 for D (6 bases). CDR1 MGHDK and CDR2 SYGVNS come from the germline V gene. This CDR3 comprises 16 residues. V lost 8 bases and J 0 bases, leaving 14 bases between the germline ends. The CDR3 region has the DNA TGTGCCAGCGCTCGGGACTCCGCCTCTGGGGCCAACGTCCTGACTTTC. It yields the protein CASARDSASGANVLTF.